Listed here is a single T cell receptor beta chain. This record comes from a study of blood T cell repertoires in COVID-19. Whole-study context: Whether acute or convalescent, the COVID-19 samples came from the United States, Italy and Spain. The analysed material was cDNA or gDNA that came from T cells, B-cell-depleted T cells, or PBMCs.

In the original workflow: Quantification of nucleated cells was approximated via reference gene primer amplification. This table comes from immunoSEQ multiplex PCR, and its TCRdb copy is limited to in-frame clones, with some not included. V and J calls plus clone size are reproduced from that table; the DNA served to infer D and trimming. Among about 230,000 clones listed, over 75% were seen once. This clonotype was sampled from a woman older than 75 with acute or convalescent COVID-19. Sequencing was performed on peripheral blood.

CDR3 amino acids: CASSWEGTGNEKLFF. The CDR3 bases are TGTGCCAGCAGCTGGGAGGGGACAGGGAATGAAAAACTGTTTTTT. The chain uses TRBV5-4 and TRBJ1-4; 9 bases align to TRBD1. The CDR3 is 15 amino acids. V lost 3 bases to trimming and J lost 5 bases; unmatched junction nucleotides: 5. Per germline, CDR1 SGHNT and CDR2 YYREEE (reference sequence).